This T cell receptor beta chain derives from a study of cytomegalovirus exposure and HLA in healthy donors. Study outcomes and limitations: Per published accounts, TCR beta sequences correctly predicted the HLA-A and HLA-B alleles of most subjects.

PCR amplification relied on 60 Vbeta primers (plus 13 Jbeta primers). Sequencing used immunoSEQ multiplex PCR; TCRdb keeps in-frame clones, though not all of them. The sample has approximately 150,000 clones, roughly 82% seen once. V was pared by 3 bases and J by 0 bases, with 11 bases of the junction left unmatched. The CDR3 length is 19 residues. In germline, CDR1 is MGHRA, CDR2 YSYEKL. Details on this clone: Antigen: not known.

The chain is built from TRBV4-1 and TRBJ2-3; 11 bases agree with TRBD2. The TCR was taken from a man aged 45-65 years in good health and CMV-seropositive. The sample taken for sequencing was PBMCs. Here the CDR3 DNA reads TGCGCCAGCAGCCAGCTACTAGCGGGGGTCGCTCCTAGCACAGATACGCAGTATTTT. Encoded protein: CASSQLLAGVAPSTDTQYF.